Included here is one T cell receptor beta chain sequence, with context. The antigen is undetermined. The record originates from a study of cytomegalovirus exposure and HLA in healthy donors. Findings of the study overall: A later analysis reportedly identified an Asian-associated ancestry cluster as carrying fewer N-insertions than the approximately 620-donor mean.

In the PCR, 60 Vbeta and 13 Jbeta primers were used. Generated by immunoSEQ multiplex PCR, the TCRdb table keeps only in-frame clones and is missing some. The sample has 90,000 to 110,000 clones, about 86% seen once. Sequenced input: PBMCs. The sequence was collected from a woman younger than 45 in good health and CMV-seronegative.

CDR3 in DNA: TGTGCCAGCAGCGTAACTAGCTTTGAGCAGTTCTTC. Its protein product is CASSVTSFEQFF. This sequence joins TRBV7-2 and TRBJ2-1; possible D gene TRBD2, 6 bases. The CDR3 runs 12 residues. Germline assignment: CDR1 SGHTA and CDR2 FQGNSA. The V and J ends lost 5 bases and 9 bases respectively, with 11 bases between them.